The next 5 T cell receptor beta chains were all read from a single sample in a study of regulatory T cells in long-lasting Graves disease. Sequencing libraries for TCR beta were prepared with iRepertoire HTBI primers and Arm-PCR of CDR3 regions. Using its own MiXCR run on the multiplex PCR reads, TCRdb lists one record per CDR3 protein. The sample shows 300,000 to 450,000 distinct CDR3 sequences, around 15% of them seen only once. Indicated time point: newly diagnosed GD, antithyroid drugs for less than 3 months. Scientists built the TCR library using RNA that was extracted from PBMCs. Sequencing used peripheral blood mononuclear cells (PBMCs), obtained at new diagnosis, from a patient treated with antithyroid drugs. These receptor sequences come from a female donor with Graves disease.

This clonotype was picked up a small number of times. The gene calls are TRBV10-3 and TRBJ2-2; 9 bases map to TRBD1. The CDR3 runs 15 residues. The trim removed 7 bases at V and 3 bases at J, leaving 6 bases unmatched. Germline V gives CDR1 ENHRY, CDR2 SYGVKD. The CDR3: CAITQTGGDTGELFF. CDR3 nucleotide sequence: TGTGCCATCACCCAGACAGGGGGAGACACCGGGGAGCTGTTTTTT.

This clonotype was counted ten times or more. The genes are TRBV29-1 and TRBJ1-1; D not resolved. The CDR3 sequence is 14 residues long. The germline V gene has CDR1 SQVTM and CDR2 ANQGSEA. Deletions cut 7 bases from V and 0 bases from J, with 15 bases between. CDR3 DNA: TGCAGCGATGTATTTTCGATCTTGAACACTGAAGCTTTCTTT. Amino acids: CSDVFSILNTEAFF.

Worth noting for this clonotype: A read error is possible here, since a much larger clone lies one base away. This chain links TRBV6-2 or TRBV6-3 with TRBJ1-1, with D possibly matching TRBD1 (5 bases). Trimming removed 6 bases from V and 4 bases from J, with 15 bases in between. The CDR3 spans 14 residues. Germline CDR1 is MNHEY and CDR2 is SVGEGT. CDR3 protein: CASRPGEGSTEAFF. The CDR3 nucleotides are TGTGCCAGCAGACCCGGGGAGGGGAGCACTGAAGCTTTCTTT.

This clonotype was seen at least ten times. The V and J genes are TRBV29-1 and TRBJ1-4; D is ambiguous. V lost 0 bases and J lost 8, with 13 bases in between. Germline V gene sequence: CDR1 SQVTM, CDR2 ANQGSEA. The CDR3 is 14 residues long. The CDR3 DNA follows: TGCAGCGTTGAAGATCGGGAGCAGCGGGAAAAACTGTTTTTT. Its translation: CSVEDREQREKLFF.

About this clonotype itself: This may be a read error, as it is one base from a much larger clone. The V and J genes are TRBV24-1 and TRBJ1-4, with 9 bases aligning to TRBD1. CDR1 is KGHDR, CDR2 SFDVKD, per germline. Germline trimming cut 9 bases from V and 6 bases from J; bases unmatched to any gene: 4. This CDR3 is built from 13 residues. CDR3 sequence reads: CATAGQGDEKLFF. CDR3 nucleotide sequence: TGTGCCACCGCGGGACAGGGAGATGAAAAACTGTTTTTT.